These 10 T cell receptor beta chains were all obtained from the same sample, sequenced in a study of graft-versus-host responses after intestinal transplantation. Clones were sequenced by immunoSEQ multiplex PCR, and TCRdb holds only the in-frame ones, with some missing. The sample includes 10,000 or so clones, about 35% of them seen just once. Responders labeled with CFSE (about 200,000) were plated with about 200,000 irradiated, violet-dye-labeled stimulators. The sample in question was alloreactive CD8+ T cells from a mixed lymphocyte reaction culture, obtained before intestinal transplant. The subset here: CFSE-low proliferating T cells sorted from approximately 6-day pre-transplant mixed lymphocyte reaction (GvH or HvG direction). The origin of the receptors is a human patient who received an intestinal transplant.

The rearrangement uses TRBV4-1 and TRBJ2-1; a possible D gene is TRBD2 (5 bases). The CDR3 runs to 13 residues. V was pared by 4 bases and J by 6 bases, with 10 bases between. Germline CDR1 is MGHRA and CDR2 is YSYEKL. The CDR3 coding sequence is TGCGCCAGCAGCCGGTCAGAGGGCAATGAGCAGTTCTTC. Its translation is CASSRSEGNEQFF.

The chain uses TRBV6-5 and TRBJ2-2, with 7 bases that match TRBD1. Germline values: CDR1 MNHEY, CDR2 SVGAGI. The CDR3 consists of 15 residues. V was pared by 3 bases and J by 2 bases, with 3 bases of the junction left unmatched. Written as DNA, the CDR3 is TGTGCCAGCAGTTATTACAGGGGAAACACCGGGGAGCTGTTTTTT. Protein: CASSYYRGNTGELFF.

This clone rates as medium-sized. CDR3 sequence: CASSPGGRRTDTQYF. The DNA for the CDR3 is TGTGCCAGCAGTCCAGGGGGGCGCAGGACAGATACGCAGTATTTT. The chain is built from TRBV27 and TRBJ2-3; D perhaps matches TRBD1 (7 bases). CDR3 length equals 15 residues. Germline-derived CDR1 and CDR2 are MNHEY and SMNVEV (reference sequence). Deletions cut 5 bases from V and 3 bases from J, with 15 bases between.

This clone was seen more than once but under ten times. This sequence joins TRBV5-5 and TRBJ2-7; TRBD1 aligns across 8 bases. Germline V lookup: CDR1 SGHKS, CDR2 YYEKEE (reference sequence). The CDR3 length is 14 residues. V trimming: 1 base; J trimming: 6 bases; junction bases outside the gene matches: 6. Written as DNA, the CDR3 is TGTGCCAGCAGCTTGTTTGACAGGGGACGCGAGCAGTACTTC. Translating it yields CASSLFDRGREQYF.

This rearrangement joins TRBV5-1 to TRBJ1-6; D remains unclear. The CDR3 has 15 amino acids. The ends were cut back, 4 bases at V and 7 bases at J, with 15 bases in the middle. Germline lookup yields CDR1 SGHRS and CDR2 YFSETQ. The CDR3 region is CASSLDPGSNSPLHF. CDR3 coding DNA: TGCGCCAGCAGCCTGGATCCAGGCTCCAATTCACCCCTCCACTTT.

This sequence joins TRBV28 and TRBJ2-7; 10 bases are shared with TRBD2. The CDR3 is made up of 15 amino acids. CDR1 and CDR2 from the germline V gene are MDHEN and SYDVKM. V shed 4 bases, J shed 4 bases, and the junction held 7 bases outside the gene matches. CDR3 loop: CASSSLLAGVYEQYF. The CDR3 DNA reads TGTGCCAGCAGTTCCCTCCTAGCGGGAGTTTACGAGCAGTACTTC.

The chain links TRBV6-1 to TRBJ2-3, with 11 bases identical to TRBD1. In germline, CDR1 is MNHNS, CDR2 SASEGT. CDR3 length equals 14 residues. After removal of 4 bases from V and 4 bases from J, the junction contained 1 base not matched to a gene. The CDR3 sequence: CASSAGQGADTQYF. Written as DNA, the CDR3 is TGTGCCAGCAGTGCGGGACAGGGGGCAGATACGCAGTATTTT.

This clone has a handful of counts. The chain couples TRBV2 to TRBJ1-2; 7 bases are a match to TRBD1. Germline values: CDR1 SNHLY, CDR2 FYNNEI. The trim removed 6 bases at V and 7 bases at J, leaving 8 bases unmatched. The CDR3 runs 13 residues. The CDR3 DNA sequence: TGTGCCAGCAGGGGACAGTTGATCTCTGGCTACACCTTC. It translates to CASRGQLISGYTF. Supplemented by reference TRBV2 and TRBJ1-2, the full variable domain reads EPEVTQTPSHQVTQMGQEVILRCVPISNHLYFYWYRQILGQKVEFLVSFYNNEISEKSEIFDDQFSVERPDGSNFTLKIRSTKLEDSAMYFCASRGQLISGYTFGSGTRLTVV.

This clone was counted only a few times. This chain joins TRBV28 and TRBJ2-1, with a possible D match to TRBD1 (6 bases). This CDR3 spans 14 amino acids. V lost 6 bases and J 7 bases, leaving 16 bases between the germline ends. Germline loops: CDR1 MDHEN, CDR2 SYDVKM. DNA of the CDR3: TGTGCCAGCAGAAACGACAGGCTCCTAAATGAGCAGTTCTTC. Translated, it gives CASRNDRLLNEQFF. The whole variable domain, filled in from reference TRBV28 and TRBJ2-1, reads DVKVTQSSRYLVKRTGEKVFLECVQDMDHENMFWYRQDPGLGLRLIYFSYDVKMKEKGDIPEGYSVSREKKERFSLILESASTNQTSMYLCASRNDRLLNEQFFGPGTRLTVL.

A few counts support this clone. This chain links TRBV6-4 with TRBJ2-3; 10 nucleotides agree with TRBD2. The CDR3 extends over 15 amino acids. Trimming at V came to 6 bases and at J to 1 base, leaving 4 bases not matched to a gene. Germline V gene data show CDR1 as MRHNA and CDR2 as SNTAGT. The CDR3 nucleotides are TGTGCCAGCAGCCGCACTAGCGGGGGCACAGATACGCAGTATTTT. This gives the protein CASSRTSGGTDTQYF.